A single sample is the source of the 14 T cell receptor beta chains below, sequenced in a study of cytomegalovirus exposure and HLA in healthy donors. PCR involved 60 Vbeta and 13 Jbeta primers. Assay used: immunoSEQ multiplex PCR; TCRdb lists only in-frame clones, some missing. The sample consists of 95,000 to 150,000 clones, around three quarters of them appearing once. What was sequenced was PBMCs. The receptors stem from a woman in her forties in good health and CMV-seropositive.

V usage is TRBV29-1 and J usage is TRBJ1-4; 10 nucleotides agree with TRBD1. Germline CDR1 and CDR2: SQVTM and ANQGSEA. With 6 bases clipped from V and 7 bases from J, the junction kept 11 bases outside the gene matches. The CDR3 consists of 15 residues. The CDR3 reads CSVEHRDRGVEKLFF. In DNA form, the CDR3 reads TGCAGCGTCGAGCACCGGGACAGGGGAGTTGAAAAACTGTTTTTT.

This chain links TRBV7-8 with TRBJ2-7; 7 positions match TRBD1. V shed 5 bases, J shed 0 bases, and the junction held 13 bases outside the gene matches. CDR1 and CDR2 from the germline V gene are SGHVS and FQNEAQ. This CDR3 region has 17 residues. Written as DNA, the CDR3 is TGTGCCAGCAGCCGATCCCGGGACAGCGATAGCTCCTACGAGCAGTACTTC. Amino acids: CASSRSRDSDSSYEQYF.

The V and J genes are TRBV7-9 and TRBJ1-4; D uncertain. The germline V gene encodes CDR1 SEHNR and CDR2 FQNEAQ (reference sequence). This CDR3 region has 13 residues. The V end was cut by 5 bases, the J end by 8 bases, with 12 bases between. In DNA form, the CDR3 reads TGTGCCAGCAGCCCGCCCGGGTGGGAAAAACTGTTTTTT. Residues: CASSPPGWEKLFF.

V usage is TRBV7-9 and J usage is TRBJ2-7; 7 bases fit TRBD2. This CDR3 has 15 amino acids. Germline V gives CDR1 SEHNR, CDR2 FQNEAQ (reference sequence). V lost 4 bases to trimming and J lost 2 bases; unmatched junction nucleotides: 8. CDR3 coding DNA: TGTGCCAGCAGCTCAGGAGGAGGGAGGGCCTACGAGCAGTACTTC. Translated, it gives CASSSGGGRAYEQYF.

This clone occurred once. The chain couples TRBV10-1 to TRBJ2-1, with 7 bases identical to TRBD1. The CDR3 length is 15 residues. Germline V gives CDR1 WNHNN, CDR2 SYGVQD (reference sequence). With 3 bases clipped from V and 4 bases from J, the junction kept 6 bases outside the gene matches. CDR3 sequence: CASSEGGQAYNEQFF. As DNA, the CDR3 is TGCGCCAGCAGTGAAGGAGGACAGGCATACAATGAGCAGTTCTTC.

The chain's CDR3 is CASTPGTGEYNSPLHF. DNA of the CDR3: TGCGCCAGCACCCCCGGGACAGGAGAATATAATTCACCCCTCCACTTT. The rearrangement joins TRBV5-1 to TRBJ1-6, with 8 bases aligning to TRBD1. The CDR3 extends over 16 amino acids. CDR1 and CDR2 from the germline V gene are SGHRS and YFSETQ. The V gene end was trimmed by 6 bases and the J gene end by 4 bases; junction bases not matched to a gene: 9.

This clone was seen only a few times. This chain's CDR3 is CASRRAPQGANEKLFF. The CDR3 DNA sequence: TGTGCCAGCCGTCGCGCCCCACAGGGGGCTAATGAAAAACTGTTTTTT. The genes are TRBV4-2 and TRBJ1-4; TRBD1 agrees at 8 bases. The germline CDR1 and CDR2 sequences are LGHNA and YNFKEQ. The CDR3 is 16 residues long. V shed 8 bases and J 3 bases; nucleotides not matched to a gene: 11.

This clone was detected only a few times. This chain connects TRBV9 to TRBJ1-1; D is uncertain. The CDR3 is 14 residues long. Germline V lookup: CDR1 SGDLS, CDR2 YYNGEE. V lost 5 bases to trimming and J lost 1 base, with 12 bases between them. The CDR3: CASSGLDENTEAFF. As DNA, the CDR3 is TGTGCCAGCAGTGGGCTTGACGAGAACACTGAAGCTTTCTTT.

This clone appeared a few times. The chain's CDR3 is CASSEGQGADGELFF. The CDR3 bases are TGCGCCAGCAGCGAAGGACAGGGGGCCGACGGGGAGCTGTTTTTT. This chain links TRBV5-1 with TRBJ2-2; 11 bases map to TRBD1. There are 15 residues in the CDR3. Trimming at V came to 4 bases and at J to 7 bases, leaving 6 bases not matched to a gene. Germline CDR1 SGHRS, CDR2 YFSETQ.

This chain joins TRBV6-1 and TRBJ1-5; D gene ambiguous. CDR1 MNHNS and CDR2 SASEGT come from the germline V gene. The V and J ends lost 0 bases and 4 bases respectively, with 19 bases between them. CDR3 length: 18 residues. The CDR3 region is CASSEALRPVGGNQPQHF. The CDR3 DNA sequence: TGTGCCAGCAGTGAAGCGCTTCGTCCAGTGGGCGGGAATCAGCCCCAGCATTTT.

The chain employs TRBV7-2 and TRBJ2-3, with 8 bases that match TRBD2. From germline, CDR1 is SGHTA and CDR2 FQGNSA. V was pared by 1 base and J by 2 bases, with 2 bases of the junction left unmatched. This CDR3 contains 15 residues. As DNA, the CDR3 is TGTGCCAGCAGCTTAGAAGCGGGAGACACAGATACGCAGTATTTT. It codes for CASSLEAGDTDTQYF.

The chain recombines TRBV19 with TRBJ1-4; TRBD1 agrees at 8 bases. Germline CDR1 LNHDA, CDR2 SQIVND (reference sequence). V was pared by 3 bases and J by 8 bases, with 2 bases of the junction left unmatched. The CDR3 contains 13 residues. CDR3 sequence: CASSMNRGEKLFF. CDR3 bases: TGTGCCAGTAGTATGAACAGGGGGGAAAAACTGTTTTTT.

This rearrangement joins TRBV4-1 to TRBJ2-3, with 9 bases lining up with TRBD1. With V trimmed by 4 bases and J by 2 bases, 7 bases remained unmatched. Per germline, CDR1 MGHRA and CDR2 YSYEKL. The CDR3 is made up of 16 amino acids. The CDR3 bases are TGCGCCAGCAGCCCATGGGACAGGGCAAACACAGATACGCAGTATTTT. Translating it yields CASSPWDRANTDTQYF.

This clone was detected only a few times. The chain recombines TRBV4-3 with TRBJ1-1; D is unresolved. The CDR3 runs to 14 residues. Germline V gene sequence: CDR1 LGHNA, CDR2 YSLEER. V was clipped by 6 bases and J by 7 bases, with 18 bases between them. CDR3 nucleotides: TGCGCCAGCAGGATGGTCCGTTTCGCGGTTGAAGCTTTCTTT. Translating it yields CASRMVRFAVEAFF.